This note documents a single T cell receptor beta chain sequence. Antigen: not known. The data are from a study of shared clonotypes between healthy human individuals. On the study more broadly: The donor group consisted of a couple of women and a few men, aged 18 to 49. General study results and limits: The study drew on few donors, limiting represented genetic and exposure-history diversity.

At deep level, the assay was performed. The assay was immunoSEQ multiplex PCR, and TCRdb's table has in-frame clones only and misses some. Of roughly 2 million clones listed, 85% to 95% are singletons. V lost 6 bases, J lost 4 bases, and 10 bases stayed unmatched. From germline, CDR1 is SNHLY and CDR2 FYNNEI. The CDR3 contains 16 residues. The chain joins TRBV2 to TRBJ1-5; TRBD1 matches 9 bases. This sequence was found in a man aged 18 to 30 in good health. Sequencing was carried out using naive CD4+ T cells sorted from blood. As to subset: CD45RA+ positively selected. CDR3 DNA: TGTGCCAGCAGCGACCCTACCGGGACAGGGAATCAGCCCCAGCATTTT. Translating gives CASSDPTGTGNQPQHF.